Each of the 7 T cell receptor beta chains below was sequenced from the same sample in a study of molecular identifiers for immune sequencing clone quantification. TCRdb itself ran the PCR reads through MiXCR, one entry per CDR3 protein. The sample lists just under 650,000 distinct CDR3 sequences; 15% to 20% were seen once. The sequencing sample was made of naive CD8+ T cells from blood, with Jurkat cell RNA spiked in. The subset is: FACS-sorted CD8+CD4-CCR7+CD45RA+ naive T cells. The receptor set was obtained from a human donor in good health. Some libraries in this study had Jurkat cell RNA spiked in.

This clonotype was counted only a few times. The chain couples TRBV7-2 to TRBJ2-7, with D perhaps matching TRBD2 (6 bases). The germline CDR1 and CDR2 sequences are SGHTA and FQGNSA. V was pared by 5 bases and J by 3 bases, with 17 bases between. This CDR3 region has 15 residues. CDR3 in amino acids: CASSTTGTWIYEQYF. The CDR3 nucleotides are TGTGCCAGCAGCACCACCGGGACTTGGATCTACGAGCAGTACTTC.

In this sample, this clonotype turned up many times. The rearrangement uses TRBV6-5 and TRBJ2-5, with 8 positions matching TRBD1. The ends lost 2 bases at V and 2 bases at J; junction bases unmatched: 4. Per the germline V gene, CDR1 is MNHEY and CDR2 is SVGAGI. CDR3 size: 15 residues. The CDR3: CASSYGGQVQETQYF. The CDR3, as DNA: TGTGCCAGCAGTTACGGGGGACAGGTGCAAGAGACCCAGTACTTC.

In this sample, this clonotype turned up once. Being one base from a much bigger clone, this may be a read error. The chain employs TRBV2 and TRBJ2-7, with D tentatively TRBD1 (7 bases). The germline V and J ends were trimmed by 11 bases and 0 bases, with 17 bases remaining between them. The CDR3 contains 14 residues. Germline V gene lookup returns CDR1 SNHLY and CDR2 FYNNEI. DNA for the CDR3: TGTGCCGGCGGGCGGGACAGCCTCTCCTACGAGCAGTACTTC. It specifies CAGGRDSLSYEQYF. Using reference TRBV2 and TRBJ2-7 for the parts outside the CDR3, the full variable domain is EPEVTQTPSHQVTQMGQEVILRCVPISNHLYFYWYRQILGQKVEFLVSFYNNEISEKSEIFDDQFSVERPDGSNFTLKIRSTKLEDSAMYFCAGGRDSLSYEQYFGPGTRLTVT.

This clonotype was picked up a small number of times. The V and J genes are TRBV4-3 and TRBJ2-1; D may be TRBD2 (7 bases). V lost 0 bases and J 6 bases, leaving 18 bases between the germline ends. CDR1 is LGHNA and CDR2 is YSLEER in the germline V gene. The CDR3 has 17 residues. The chain's CDR3 is CASSQDGVGGAFNEQFF. The CDR3 nucleotides read TGCGCCAGCAGCCAAGATGGGGTGGGGGGGGCTTTCAATGAGCAGTTCTTC.

The chain combines TRBV15 with TRBJ2-7; 7 positions agree with TRBD1. Trimming at V came to 0 bases and at J to 0 bases, leaving 5 bases not matched to a gene. Germline V lookup: CDR1 LNHNV, CDR2 YYDKDF (reference sequence). The CDR3 has 16 amino acids. The CDR3 coding sequence is TGTGCCACCAGCAGAGATTATCGGGACAGCTCCTACGAGCAGTACTTC. Translating it yields CATSRDYRDSSYEQYF.

This clonotype was seen repeatedly, ten times or more. The chain carries TRBV5-6 and TRBJ2-1, with D possibly being TRBD1 or TRBD2 (6 bases each). The CDR3 extends over 14 amino acids. Germline V lookup: CDR1 SGHDT, CDR2 YYEEEE. Between the trimmed V and J ends, which lost 3 bases and 3 bases, there was a span of 10 bases. CDR3 loop: CASSSGGFYNEQFF. The DNA for the CDR3 is TGTGCCAGCAGCTCCGGGGGCTTCTACAATGAGCAGTTCTTC.

This clonotype came up many times. The genes are TRBV29-1 and TRBJ1-1; D perhaps matches TRBD1 (5 bases). This CDR3 spans 13 amino acids. The V end was cut by 4 bases, the J end by 5 bases, with 14 bases between. Germline V gene data show CDR1 as SQVTM and CDR2 as ANQGSEA. This CDR3 is CSVVGQGETEAFF. The DNA for the CDR3 is TGCAGCGTTGTCGGGCAGGGAGAGACTGAAGCTTTCTTT.